The rows below give T cell receptor beta chains drawn from one sample of a study of Ad26.COV2.S vaccination and SARS-CoV-2 variants. Using immunoSEQ multiplex PCR, the repertoire was profiled, and TCRdb retains in-frame clones only, with some absent. Here the sample spans roughly 300,000 clones, 75% to 90% being singletons. The sequencing here drew on peripheral blood, taken in a trial of Ad26.COV2.S vaccine versus placebo. Every receptor here comes from a person aged 18-60 years who received the Ad26.COV2.S COVID-19 vaccine or a placebo. Each CDR3 is given with its conserved first and last residue. A D gene is named only where the DNA matches it firmly. The listing skips clone size in some rows; elsewhere it reads once, few, many or a size class.

D gene	clone size	J gene	V gene	CDR3 protein	CDR3 DNA
.	.	TRBJ2-3	TRBV3-1/TRBV3-2	CASSQTLGGTDTQYF	TGTGCCAGCAGCCAGACTCTGGGGGGCACAGATACGCAGTATTTT
.	.	TRBJ2-2	TRBV7-2	CASSLRRGARNTGELFF	TGTGCCAGCAGCTTACGCAGGGGCGCGAGAAACACCGGGGAGCTGTTTTTT
.	.	TRBJ1-1	TRBV7-9	CASSTRQNGDTEAFF	TGTGCCAGCAGCACTAGACAGAACGGGGACACTGAAGCTTTCTTT
TRBD2	.	TRBJ2-1	TRBV24-1	CATSLTSGNYNEQFF	TGTGCCACCAGCCTGACTAGCGGGAATTACAATGAGCAGTTCTTC
TRBD2	.	TRBJ2-5	TRBV28	CASSLRTSGEETQYF	TGTGCCAGCAGTTTGAGGACTAGCGGCGAAGAGACCCAGTACTTC
.	once	TRBJ2-6	TRBV27	CASSLGRAGANVLTF	TGTGCCAGCAGTTTAGGCAGGGCCGGGGCCAACGTCCTGACTTTC
.	.	TRBJ1-2	TRBV27	CASGTGFYGYTF	TGTGCCAGCGGAACAGGGTTCTATGGCTACACCTTC
.	.	TRBJ1-2	TRBV5-5	CASSLDSRFAYTF	TGTGCCAGCAGCTTGGACAGCCGATTTGCTTACACCTTC
TRBD2	.	TRBJ2-1	TRBV29-1	CSVVGRGRIDEQFF	TGCAGCGTTGTTGGTCGCGGGAGGATCGATGAGCAGTTCTTC
TRBD1	.	TRBJ2-1	TRBV28	CASSFAGTGSDNEQFF	TGTGCCAGCAGCTTCGCCGGGACAGGATCCGACAATGAGCAGTTCTTC
TRBD2	.	TRBJ2-7	TRBV11-2	CASSLVSSGTFSYEQYF	TGTGCCAGCAGCTTAGTTTCTAGCGGGACCTTCTCCTACGAGCAGTACTTC
.	.	TRBJ1-1	TRBV7-8	CASSSRRLMNTEAFF	TGTGCCAGCAGCTCCCGCCGGCTGATGAACACTGAAGCTTTCTTT
TRBD1	.	TRBJ2-1	TRBV27	CASSLSGGAYNEQFF	TGTGCCAGCAGTTTATCAGGGGGCGCGTACAATGAGCAGTTCTTC
.	.	TRBJ1-5	TRBV4-1	CASSQDLGADRQPQHF	TGCGCCAGCAGCCAAGATCTGGGGGCTGATCGTCAGCCCCAGCATTTT
TRBD2	.	TRBJ2-2	TRBV5-1	CASSLEGLETGTGELFF	TGCGCCAGCAGCTTGGAAGGACTAGAGACGGGCACCGGGGAGCTGTTTTTT
TRBD1	.	TRBJ1-3	TRBV6-5	CASSRDRVENTIYF	TGTGCCAGCAGTCGGGACAGGGTGGAAAACACCATATATTTT
TRBD2	.	TRBJ2-1	TRBV6-5	CASSYSPSGAPNEQFF	TGTGCCAGCAGTTACTCCCCTAGCGGGGCTCCCAATGAGCAGTTCTTC
TRBD2	.	TRBJ2-3	TRBV29-1	CSVDTGREIGTDTQYF	TGCAGCGTCGACACGGGGAGGGAAATCGGCACAGATACGCAGTATTTT